The source of this T cell receptor (beta chain) is a study of cytotoxic CD8 clonotypes in ibrutinib-treated CLL. In the study overall: There were, on average, about 250,000 productive templates and 94,082 productive rearrangements per sample.

Assay: immunoSEQ multiplex PCR; the TCRdb copy retains only in-frame clones and omits some. The sample lists about 130,000 clones, 70% to 90% seen once, with around 2.1% in the top ten. Points from the study as a whole: The study found baseline clonality above age-matched healthy donors, tracking circulating CD8+ T-cell counts. Among the clonotypes, public ones were uncommon and contracted or held stable on treatment.

The CDR3 has 12 amino acids. Germline V CDR1 and CDR2: SGHTA, FQGNSA. V dropped 5 bases and J dropped 4 bases, with 6 bases sitting between them. Details on this clone: Its target is unknown.

Genomic DNA in a quantity of about 2.1 micrograms was derived from cryopreserved PBMCs for TCR beta libraries. This receptor was taken from a human donor with chronic lymphocytic leukemia. The J gene is TRBJ1-3, the V gene TRBV7-2, with D unclear. Specimen: PBMCs, collected after 24 months of ibrutinib treatment. CDR3 loop: CASSPPGNTIYF. The CDR3 bases are TGTGCCAGCAGCCCACCAGGAAACACCATATATTTT.